Shown below are 16 T cell receptor beta chains from a single sample sequenced in a study of T cells expressing NK-cell markers. Each CDR3 protein gets one entry in TCRdb, which reprocessed the 5' RACE reads and gives no DNA. The sample yields 400,000 to 550,000 distinct CDR3 sequences, of which the top ten take up about 7.1%. Sequenced material: blood T cells: a sorted CD56 or NKG2C T cell subset, CD4+ or CD8+ T cells, or bulk PBMC T cells (not recorded which). The receptor source for this set is a woman between 18 and 69 years old in good health.

The rearrangement uses TRBV18 and TRBJ2-5; TCRdb's D call, TRBD1, is unchecked because there is no DNA. The CDR3 is made up of 15 amino acids. Per germline, CDR1 KGHSH and CDR2 LQKENI. CDR3 loop: CASLARTGLMETQYF.

V usage is TRBV7-9 and J usage is TRBJ2-3. Germline assignment: CDR1 SEHNR and CDR2 FQNEAQ (reference sequence). This CDR3 comprises 15 residues. Here the CDR3 reads CASSPTSIDTDTQYF.

Here the CDR3 reads CASSYGGRALDEQFF. The chain couples TRBV6-2 or TRBV6-3 to TRBJ2-1; TCRdb's D gene call, TRBD2, goes unchecked for lack of DNA. The CDR3 runs 15 residues. Germline loops: CDR1 MNHEY, CDR2 SVGEGT.

This chain uses TRBV20-1 with TRBJ2-1. Germline V gene data show CDR1 as DFQATT and CDR2 as SNEGSKA (reference sequence). The CDR3 contains 13 residues. The CDR3 loop is CSVSRSSYNEQFF.

This rearrangement joins TRBV7-6 to TRBJ2-3; TCRdb returns TRBD2, unconfirmable since there is no DNA. Germline V gives CDR1 SGHVS, CDR2 FNYEAQ. The CDR3 consists of 15 residues. The CDR3 spells CASSLGGAQGPAQYF. The full variable domain, rest sourced from reference TRBV7-6 and TRBJ2-3, is GAGVSQSPRYKVTKRGQDVALRCDPISGHVSLYWYRQALGQGPEFLTYFNYEAQQDKSGLPNDRFSAERPEGSISTLTIQRTEQRDSAMYRCASSLGGAQGPAQYFGPGTRLTVL.

The chain couples TRBV4-3 to TRBJ2-3; TCRdb returns TRBD2, unconfirmable since there is no DNA. Germline lookup yields CDR1 LGHNA and CDR2 YSLEER. CDR3 length: 18 residues. The CDR3 reads CASSQEAELAGFTDTQYF.

The chain uses TRBV5-1 and TRBJ2-1; there is no DNA to check the TCRdb D call of TRBD1. The CDR3 is 16 residues long. CDR1 is SGHRS, CDR2 YFSETQ, per germline. The CDR3 loop reads CASSAPGRASYNEQFF.

The J gene is TRBJ1-6, the V gene TRBV5-1; the TRBD1 assignment by TCRdb is unverifiable without DNA. The CDR3 length is 16 residues. CDR1 is SGHRS, CDR2 YFSETQ, per germline. CDR3 in amino acids: CASSFRGQGNNSPLHF.

The chain uses TRBV6-2 or TRBV6-3 and TRBJ1-1. The CDR3 totals 12 residues. Looked up from germline, CDR1 is MNHEY and CDR2 is SVGEGT. The CDR3 sequence: CASSSELKLAFF.

The chain carries TRBV28 and TRBJ2-3; TCRdb's D gene call, TRBD1, goes unchecked for lack of DNA. This CDR3 has 14 amino acids. Germline CDR1 reads MDHEN; CDR2 reads SYDVKM. CDR3: CASSPRDYTDTQYF.

This chain joins TRBV12-3 or TRBV12-4 and TRBJ2-7; the D call from TCRdb, TRBD1, cannot be confirmed without DNA. This CDR3 contains 15 residues. This chain's CDR3 is CASRGQGAETYEQYF.

The chain recombines TRBV6-1 with TRBJ2-1. The CDR3 is 15 amino acids. Germline lookup yields CDR1 MNHNS and CDR2 SASEGT. The chain's CDR3 is CASVIAGESYNEQFF.

J is TRBJ2-3 and V is TRBV7-3. CDR1 is SGHTA and CDR2 is FQGTGA in the germline V gene. The CDR3 spans 14 residues. The CDR3 reads CASSPTESTDTQYF.

This rearrangement joins TRBV11-1 to TRBJ2-3; the D call from TCRdb, TRBD2, cannot be confirmed without DNA. The CDR3 totals 18 residues. CDR1 is SGHAT, CDR2 FQDESV, per germline (reference sequence). CDR3 residues: CASSLALLRLAGPDTQYF.

V gene TRBV5-4 combines with J gene TRBJ2-3; the TRBD1 assignment by TCRdb is unverifiable without DNA. The length of the CDR3 is 15 residues. Germline lookup yields CDR1 SGHNT and CDR2 YYREEE (reference sequence). CDR3: CASHTGTGGTDTQYF.

This rearrangement joins TRBV4-3 to TRBJ2-1. In germline, CDR1 is LGHNA, CDR2 YSLEER. This CDR3 comprises 11 residues. CDR3 sequence: CASRGDNEQFF.